The T cell receptor beta chain described here comes from a study of blood T cells in healthy people across ages. A few counts support this clonotype. Total RNA extraction produced at least 5.5 micrograms (per sample) for the study. Next came a second PCR, run for 7 to 11 cycles, which used a sample-barcoded 5' primer along with a J-beta primer mix. Each cDNA molecule received a tag from a template-switch adaptor that had 12 random nucleotides. MiXCR, run by TCRdb on the 5' RACE reads, gives a single entry per CDR3 protein. The repertoire holds some 890,000 distinct CDR3 sequences, with 29% as singletons. The sample was also linked to a second study, of T cells of mothers and their children.

The specimen was blood. The receptor comes from a woman aged 40-49 years in good health.

The CDR3 sequence is CASSLKPGQGHETQYF. The CDR3 DNA sequence: TGCGCCAGCAGCTTGAAGCCGGGACAGGGGCATGAGACCCAGTACTTC. This chain connects TRBV5-1 to TRBJ2-5, with 10 bases fitting TRBD1. The junction had 8 bases not matched to a gene; V was cut back by 1 base and J by 5 bases. Per germline, CDR1 SGHRS and CDR2 YFSETQ. This CDR3 region has 16 residues. The entire variable domain, with the rest obtained from reference TRBV5-1 and TRBJ2-5, is as follows: KAGVTQTPRYLIKTRGQQVTLSCSPISGHRSVSWYQQTPGQGLQFLFEYFSETQRNKGNFPGRFSGRQFSNSRSEMNVSTLELGDSALYLCASSLKPGQGHETQYFGPGTRLLVL.